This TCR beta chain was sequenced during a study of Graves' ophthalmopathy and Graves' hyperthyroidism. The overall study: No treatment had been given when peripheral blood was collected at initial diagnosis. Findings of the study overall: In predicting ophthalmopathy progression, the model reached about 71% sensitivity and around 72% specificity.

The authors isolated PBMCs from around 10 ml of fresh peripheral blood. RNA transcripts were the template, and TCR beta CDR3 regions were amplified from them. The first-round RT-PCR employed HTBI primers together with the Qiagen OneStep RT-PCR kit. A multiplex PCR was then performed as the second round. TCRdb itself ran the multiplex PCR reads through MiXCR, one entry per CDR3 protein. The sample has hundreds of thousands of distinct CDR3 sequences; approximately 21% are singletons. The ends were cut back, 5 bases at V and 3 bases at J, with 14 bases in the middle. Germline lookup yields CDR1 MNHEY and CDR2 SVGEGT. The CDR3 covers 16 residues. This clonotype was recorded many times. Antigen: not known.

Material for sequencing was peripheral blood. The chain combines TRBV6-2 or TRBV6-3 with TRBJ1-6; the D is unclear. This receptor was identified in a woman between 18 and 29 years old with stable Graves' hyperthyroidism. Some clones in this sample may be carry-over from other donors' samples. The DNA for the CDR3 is TGTGCCAGCAGTCACCCGGACGGATTCTATAATTCACCCCTCCACTTT. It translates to CASSHPDGFYNSPLHF.